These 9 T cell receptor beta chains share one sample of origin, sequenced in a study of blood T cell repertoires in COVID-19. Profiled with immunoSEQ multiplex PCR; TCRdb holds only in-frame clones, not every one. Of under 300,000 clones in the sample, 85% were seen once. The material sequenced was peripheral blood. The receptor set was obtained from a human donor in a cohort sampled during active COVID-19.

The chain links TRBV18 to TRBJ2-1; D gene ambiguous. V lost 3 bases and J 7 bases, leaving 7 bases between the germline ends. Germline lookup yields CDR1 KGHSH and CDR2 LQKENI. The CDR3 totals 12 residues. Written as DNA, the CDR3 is TGTGCCAGCTCACCCGCGGAGAATGAGCAGTTCTTC. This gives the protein CASSPAENEQFF. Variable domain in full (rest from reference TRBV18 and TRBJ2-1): NAGVMQNPRHLVRRRGQEARLRCSPMKGHSHVYWYRQLPEEGLKFMVYLQKENIIDESGMPKERFSAEFPKEGPSILRIQQVVRGDSAAYFCASSPAENEQFFGPGTRLTVL.

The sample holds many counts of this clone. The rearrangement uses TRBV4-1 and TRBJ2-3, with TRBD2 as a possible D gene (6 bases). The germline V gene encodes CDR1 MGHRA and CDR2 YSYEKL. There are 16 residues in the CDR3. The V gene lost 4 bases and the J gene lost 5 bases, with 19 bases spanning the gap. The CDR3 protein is CASSPQWASARDTQYF. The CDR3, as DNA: TGCGCCAGCAGCCCCCAATGGGCTAGCGCCAGAGATACGCAGTATTTT.

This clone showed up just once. This CDR3 reads CASGGLAGTHTGELFF. CDR3 nucleotide sequence: TGTGCCTCGGGCGGACTAGCGGGTACCCACACCGGGGAGCTGTTTTTT. This chain links TRBV2 with TRBJ2-2; TRBD2 aligns across 11 bases. Germline CDR1 SNHLY, CDR2 FYNNEI. V gave up 11 bases and J gave up 3 bases; unmatched junction bases: 11. The CDR3 extends over 16 amino acids. The whole variable domain, remainder taken from reference TRBV2 and TRBJ2-2, is EPEVTQTPSHQVTQMGQEVILRCVPISNHLYFYWYRQILGQKVEFLVSFYNNEISEKSEIFDDQFSVERPDGSNFTLKIRSTKLEDSAMYFCASGGLAGTHTGELFFGEGSRLTVL.

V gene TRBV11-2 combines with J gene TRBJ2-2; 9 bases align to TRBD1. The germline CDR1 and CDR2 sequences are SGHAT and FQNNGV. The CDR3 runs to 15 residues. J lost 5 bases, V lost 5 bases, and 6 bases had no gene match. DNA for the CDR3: TGTGCCAGCAGCGAACAGGGGGCTTCGACCGGGGAGCTGTTTTTT. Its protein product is CASSEQGASTGELFF.

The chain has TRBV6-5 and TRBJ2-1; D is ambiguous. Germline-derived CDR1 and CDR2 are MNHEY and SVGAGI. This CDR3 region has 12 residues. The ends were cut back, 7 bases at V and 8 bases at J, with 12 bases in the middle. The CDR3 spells CASNLVYYEQFF. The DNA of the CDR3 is TGTGCCAGCAACCTAGTTTACTATGAGCAGTTCTTC.

In DNA, the CDR3 is TGTGCCAGCAGCCAGCGGGGTTCTGGATCAGAGACCCAGTACTTC. Amino acids: CASSQRGSGSETQYF. The chain combines TRBV3-1 (or the pseudogene TRBV3-2) with TRBJ2-5; D might be TRBD2 (6 bases). V was pared by 3 bases and J by 4 bases, with 15 bases between. This CDR3 has 15 amino acids. Germline V lookup: CDR1 LGHDT, CDR2 YNNKEL (reference sequence).

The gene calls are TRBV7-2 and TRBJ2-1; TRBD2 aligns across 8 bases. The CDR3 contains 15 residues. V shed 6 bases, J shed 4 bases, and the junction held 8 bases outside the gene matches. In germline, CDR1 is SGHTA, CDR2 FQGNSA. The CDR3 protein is CASRPFAGGYNEQFF. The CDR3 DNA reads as TGTGCCAGCAGACCGTTTGCGGGAGGATACAATGAGCAGTTCTTC. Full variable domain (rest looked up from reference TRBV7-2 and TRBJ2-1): GAGVSQSPSNKVTEKGKDVELRCDPISGHTALYWYRQSLGQGLEFLIYFQGNSAPDKSGLPSDRFSAERTGGSVSTLTIQRTQQEDSAVYLCASRPFAGGYNEQFFGPGTRLTVL.

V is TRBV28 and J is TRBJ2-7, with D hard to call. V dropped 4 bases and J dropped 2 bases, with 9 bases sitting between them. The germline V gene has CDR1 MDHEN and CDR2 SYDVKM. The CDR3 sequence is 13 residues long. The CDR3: CASSYEAAYEQYF. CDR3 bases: TGTGCCAGCAGTTATGAGGCCGCCTACGAGCAGTACTTC.

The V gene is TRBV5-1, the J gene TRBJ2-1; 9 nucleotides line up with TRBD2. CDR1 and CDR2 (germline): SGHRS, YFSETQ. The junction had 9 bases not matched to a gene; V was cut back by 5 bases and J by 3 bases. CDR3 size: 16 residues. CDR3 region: CASRKRAGGFYNEQFF. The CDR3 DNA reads TGCGCCAGCAGGAAGCGAGCGGGAGGTTTCTACAATGAGCAGTTCTTC.